The 4 T cell receptor beta chains reported below all come from one sample, sequenced in a study of blood T cell repertoires in COVID-19. Libraries were prepared by immunoSEQ multiplex PCR; TCRdb keeps only in-frame clonotypes and omits some of them. This sample has a few hundred thousand clones; over 80% occur once, and the top ten carry 2.5% to 3.5%. The sample consisted of PBMCs or T cells enriched from blood (not recorded which). These receptors came from a woman aged 40 to 50 who had been exposed to COVID-19.

This chain links TRBV18 with TRBJ2-5; 10 bases agree with TRBD1. Germline V gene sequence: CDR1 KGHSH, CDR2 LQKENI. Germline trimming cut 4 bases from V and 4 bases from J; bases unmatched to any gene: 6. The CDR3 sequence is 15 residues long. The CDR3 loop reads CASSRGDRGRETQYF. The CDR3 DNA reads as TGTGCCAGCTCACGGGGGGACAGGGGACGAGAGACCCAGTACTTC.

The table lists this clone with a few counts. A junction end diverges from the germline sequence, so it may reflect a read error. The rearrangement joins TRBV5-1 to TRBJ2-1, with 7 positions matching TRBD2. Per germline, CDR1 SGHRS and CDR2 YFSETQ. CDR3 length equals 19 residues. The CDR3 reads CASSLWGGALSYSYNEQFF. Written as DNA, the CDR3 is TGTGCCAGCAGCTTGTGGGGGGGTGCTCTATCTTACTCCTACAATGAGCAGTTCTTC.

This chain joins TRBV25-1 and TRBJ2-1, with D perhaps matching TRBD2 (6 bases). Germline CDR1 MGHDK, CDR2 SYGVNS. V was cut by 1 base and J by 3 bases, with 10 bases left in between. The CDR3 runs 15 residues. The CDR3 sequence is CASSELGGLYNEQFF. The DNA for the CDR3 is TGTGCCAGCAGTGAATTGGGAGGCCTCTACAATGAGCAGTTCTTC.

The chain is built from TRBV2 and TRBJ2-7; 10 positions agree with TRBD2. Trimming at V came to 2 bases and at J to 2 bases, leaving 3 bases not matched to a gene. The CDR3 runs to 15 residues. Germline lookup yields CDR1 SNHLY and CDR2 FYNNEI. CDR3 loop: CASSETLAGAYEQYF. The CDR3 DNA sequence: TGTGCCAGCAGTGAAACTCTAGCGGGGGCCTACGAGCAGTACTTC.